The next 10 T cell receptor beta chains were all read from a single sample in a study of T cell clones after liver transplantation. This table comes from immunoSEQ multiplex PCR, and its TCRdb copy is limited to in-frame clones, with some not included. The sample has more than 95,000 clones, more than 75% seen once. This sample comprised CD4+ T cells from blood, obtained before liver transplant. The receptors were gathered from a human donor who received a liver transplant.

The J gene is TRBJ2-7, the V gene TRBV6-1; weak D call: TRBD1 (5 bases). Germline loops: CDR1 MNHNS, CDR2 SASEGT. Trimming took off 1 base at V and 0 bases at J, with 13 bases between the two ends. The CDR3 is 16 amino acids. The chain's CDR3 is CASSEETAASSYEQYF. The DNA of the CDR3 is TGTGCCAGCAGTGAAGAGACAGCCGCAAGCTCCTACGAGCAGTACTTC.

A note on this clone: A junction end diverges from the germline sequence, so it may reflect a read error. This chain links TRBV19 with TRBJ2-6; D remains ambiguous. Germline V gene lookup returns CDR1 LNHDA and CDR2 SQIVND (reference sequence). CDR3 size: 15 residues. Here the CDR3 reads CASTPVNSGANVLTF. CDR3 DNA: TGTGCCAGTACCCCTGTGAACTCTGGCGCCAACGTCCTGACTTTC.

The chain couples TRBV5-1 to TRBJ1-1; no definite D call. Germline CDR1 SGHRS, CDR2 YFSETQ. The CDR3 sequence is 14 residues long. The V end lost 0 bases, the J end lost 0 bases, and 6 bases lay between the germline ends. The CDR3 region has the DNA TGCGCCAGCAGCTTGGCCAGCATGAACACTGAAGCTTTCTTT. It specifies CASSLASMNTEAFF.

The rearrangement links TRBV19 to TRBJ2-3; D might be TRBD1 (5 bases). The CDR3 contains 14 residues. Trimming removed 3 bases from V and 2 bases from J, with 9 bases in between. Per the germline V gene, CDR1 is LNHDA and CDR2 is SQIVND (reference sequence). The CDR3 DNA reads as TGTGCCAGTAGTATCCAGGGCCTCACAGATACGCAGTATTTT. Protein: CASSIQGLTDTQYF.

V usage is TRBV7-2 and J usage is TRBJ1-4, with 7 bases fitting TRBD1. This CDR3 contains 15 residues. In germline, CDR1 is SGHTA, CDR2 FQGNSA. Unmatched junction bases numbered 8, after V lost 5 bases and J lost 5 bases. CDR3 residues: CASSTTTGTNEKLFF. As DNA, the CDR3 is TGTGCCAGCAGCACGACGACAGGGACCAATGAAAAACTGTTTTTT.

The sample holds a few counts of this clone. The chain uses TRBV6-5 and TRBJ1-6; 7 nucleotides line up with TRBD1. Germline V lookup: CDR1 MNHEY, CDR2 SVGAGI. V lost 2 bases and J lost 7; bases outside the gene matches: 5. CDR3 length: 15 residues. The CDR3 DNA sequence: TGTGCCAGCAGTTACGGGGACAGACCAAATTCACCCCTCCACTTT. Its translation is CASSYGDRPNSPLHF.

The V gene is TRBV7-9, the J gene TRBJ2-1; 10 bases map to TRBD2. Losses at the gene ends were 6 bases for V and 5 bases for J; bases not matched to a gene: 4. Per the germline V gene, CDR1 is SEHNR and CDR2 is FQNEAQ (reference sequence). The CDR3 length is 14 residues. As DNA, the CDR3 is TGTGCCAGCAGTACCGGGACTAGCGACAATGAGCAGTTCTTC. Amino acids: CASSTGTSDNEQFF.

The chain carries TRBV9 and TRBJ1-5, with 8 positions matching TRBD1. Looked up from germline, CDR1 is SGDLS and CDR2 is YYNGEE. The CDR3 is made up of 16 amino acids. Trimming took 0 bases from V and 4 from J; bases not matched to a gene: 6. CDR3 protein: CASSVGDRYGNQPQHF. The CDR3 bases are TGTGCCAGCAGCGTAGGGGACAGGTATGGAAATCAGCCCCAGCATTTT.

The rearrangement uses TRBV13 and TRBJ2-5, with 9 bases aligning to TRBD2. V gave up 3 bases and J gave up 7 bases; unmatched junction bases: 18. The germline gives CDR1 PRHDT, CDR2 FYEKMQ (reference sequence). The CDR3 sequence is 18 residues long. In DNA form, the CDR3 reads TGTGCCAGCAGCTTCCCTCAGGCAGCGGGGGGCATCAGTGTGACCCAGTACTTC. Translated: CASSFPQAAGGISVTQYF.

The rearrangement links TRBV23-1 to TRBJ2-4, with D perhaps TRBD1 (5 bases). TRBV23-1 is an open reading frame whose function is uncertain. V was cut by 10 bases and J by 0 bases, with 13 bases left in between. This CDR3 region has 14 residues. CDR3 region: CAILRGPAKNIQYF. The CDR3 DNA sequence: TGCGCCATCCTAAGGGGCCCAGCCAAAAACATTCAGTACTTC.